Listed here is a single T cell receptor (beta chain). The data were taken from a study of blood T cell repertoires in COVID-19. Turning to the study itself: Material from acute and convalescent COVID-19 was sourced from the United States, Italy and Spain.

Produced via immunoSEQ multiplex PCR; TCRdb's table is partial and in-frame only. The sample lists around 200,000 clones, about nine tenths occurring once. Which cohort a participant joined came from the clinical history participants gave. The sample comprised PBMCs or T cells enriched from blood (not recorded which). This TCR was recovered from a woman aged 45-65 years in a cohort exposed to, infected with or recovered from COVID-19 (not recorded which).

The CDR3 loop is CASSFRTYGYTF. In DNA form, the CDR3 reads TGTGCCAGCAGCTTTCGAACTTATGGCTACACCTTC. The rearrangement uses TRBV7-8 and TRBJ1-2; D uncertain. The CDR3 loop spans 12 amino acids. V was pared by 3 bases and J by 5 bases, with 7 bases between. Looked up from germline, CDR1 is SGHVS and CDR2 is FQNEAQ.